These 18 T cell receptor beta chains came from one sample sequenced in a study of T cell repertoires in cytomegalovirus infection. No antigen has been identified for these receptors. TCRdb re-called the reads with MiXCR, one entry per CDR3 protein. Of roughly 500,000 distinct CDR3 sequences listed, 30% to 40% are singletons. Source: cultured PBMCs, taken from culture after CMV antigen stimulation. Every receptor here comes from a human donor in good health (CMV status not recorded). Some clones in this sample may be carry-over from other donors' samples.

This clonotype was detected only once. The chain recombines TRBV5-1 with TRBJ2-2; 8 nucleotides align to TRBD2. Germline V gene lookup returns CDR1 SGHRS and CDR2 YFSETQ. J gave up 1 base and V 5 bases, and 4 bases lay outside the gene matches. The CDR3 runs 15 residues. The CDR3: CASSYSGKNTGELFF. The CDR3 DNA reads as TGCGCCAGCAGTTATAGCGGGAAGAACACCGGGGAGCTGTTTTTT.

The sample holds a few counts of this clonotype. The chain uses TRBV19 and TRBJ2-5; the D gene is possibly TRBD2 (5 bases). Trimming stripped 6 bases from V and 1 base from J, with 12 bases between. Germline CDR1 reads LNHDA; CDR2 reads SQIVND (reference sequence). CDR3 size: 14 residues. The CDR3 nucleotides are TGTGCCAGTAGCACGAATAGCGTCCAAGAGACCCAGTACTTC. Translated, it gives CASSTNSVQETQYF. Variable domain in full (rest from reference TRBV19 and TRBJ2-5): DGGITQSPKYLFRKEGQNVTLSCEQNLNHDAMYWYRQDPGQGLRLIYYSQIVNDFQKGDIAEGYSVSREKKESFPLTVTSAQKNPTAFYLCASSTNSVQETQYFGPGTRLLVL.

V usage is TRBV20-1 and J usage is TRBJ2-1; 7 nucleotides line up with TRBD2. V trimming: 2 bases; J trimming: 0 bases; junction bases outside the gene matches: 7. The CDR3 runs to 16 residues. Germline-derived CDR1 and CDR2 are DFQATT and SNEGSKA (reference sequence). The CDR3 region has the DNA TGCAGTGCTAGATTTAGCGGGCAACCCTCCTACAATGAGCAGTTCTTC. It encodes CSARFSGQPSYNEQFF.

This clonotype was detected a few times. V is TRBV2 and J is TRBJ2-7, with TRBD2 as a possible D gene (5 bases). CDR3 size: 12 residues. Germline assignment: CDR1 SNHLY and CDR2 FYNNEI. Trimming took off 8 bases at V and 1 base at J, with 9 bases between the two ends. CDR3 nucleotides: TGTGCCAGCTTGGAGGTTTCCTACGAGCAGTACTTC. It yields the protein CASLEVSYEQYF. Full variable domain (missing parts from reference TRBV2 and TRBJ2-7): EPEVTQTPSHQVTQMGQEVILRCVPISNHLYFYWYRQILGQKVEFLVSFYNNEISEKSEIFDDQFSVERPDGSNFTLKIRSTKLEDSAMYFCASLEVSYEQYFGPGTRLTVT.

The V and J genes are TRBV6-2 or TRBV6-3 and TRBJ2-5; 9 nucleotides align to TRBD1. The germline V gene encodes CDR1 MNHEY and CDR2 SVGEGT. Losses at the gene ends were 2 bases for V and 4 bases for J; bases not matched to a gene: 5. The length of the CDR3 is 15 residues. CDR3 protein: CASSYGQGIRETQYF. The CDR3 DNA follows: TGTGCCAGCAGTTACGGACAGGGGATAAGAGAGACCCAGTACTTC.

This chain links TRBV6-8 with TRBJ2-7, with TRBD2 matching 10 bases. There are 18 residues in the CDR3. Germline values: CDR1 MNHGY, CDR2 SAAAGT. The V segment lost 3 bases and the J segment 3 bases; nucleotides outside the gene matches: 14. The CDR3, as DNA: TGTGCCAGCAGTTATAGGGCTAGCGGGAGTGGTTTGGACTACGAGCAGTACTTC. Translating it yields CASSYRASGSGLDYEQYF.

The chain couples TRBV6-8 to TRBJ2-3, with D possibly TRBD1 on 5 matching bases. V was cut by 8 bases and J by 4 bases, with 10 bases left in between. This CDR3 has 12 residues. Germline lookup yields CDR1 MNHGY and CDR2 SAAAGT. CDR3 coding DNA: TGTGCCAGCCTCGACAGCGCAGATACGCAGTATTTT. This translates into CASLDSADTQYF.

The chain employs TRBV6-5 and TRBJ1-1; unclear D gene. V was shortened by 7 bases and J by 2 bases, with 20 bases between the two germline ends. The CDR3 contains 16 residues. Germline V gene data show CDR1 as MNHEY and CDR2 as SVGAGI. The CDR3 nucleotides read TGTGCCAGCACCACGGCAGCGCACGGTCTAAACACTGAAGCTTTCTTT. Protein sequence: CASTTAAHGLNTEAFF.

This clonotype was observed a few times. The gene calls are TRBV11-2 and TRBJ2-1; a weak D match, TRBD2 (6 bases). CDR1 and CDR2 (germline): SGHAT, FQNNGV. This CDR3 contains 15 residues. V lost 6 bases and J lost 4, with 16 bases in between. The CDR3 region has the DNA TGTGCCAGCAGGGCTGGGCGGGGCGGGTACAATGAGCAGTTCTTC. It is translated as CASRAGRGGYNEQFF.

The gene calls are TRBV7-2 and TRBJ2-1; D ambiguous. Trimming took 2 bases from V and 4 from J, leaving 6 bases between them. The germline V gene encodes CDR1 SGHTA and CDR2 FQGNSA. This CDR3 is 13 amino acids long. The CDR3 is CASSLMVYNEQFF. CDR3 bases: TGTGCCAGCAGCTTAATGGTTTACAATGAGCAGTTCTTC.

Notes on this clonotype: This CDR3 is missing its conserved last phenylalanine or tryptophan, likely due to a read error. DNA of the CDR3: TGTGCCAGCAGTCCGATCTCTAGCCTCGATGAGCAGTTCTCC. This gives the protein CASSPISSLDEQFS. This chain links TRBV12-3 or TRBV12-4 with TRBJ2-1, with D perhaps TRBD2 (5 bases). The length of the CDR3 is 14 residues. V lost 5 bases to trimming and J lost 8 bases, with 16 bases between them.

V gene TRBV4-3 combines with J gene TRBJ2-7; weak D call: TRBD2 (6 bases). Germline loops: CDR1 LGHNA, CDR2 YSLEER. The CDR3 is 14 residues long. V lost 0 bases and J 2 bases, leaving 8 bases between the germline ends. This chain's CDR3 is CASSQDGGTYEQYF. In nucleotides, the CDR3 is TGCGCCAGCAGCCAAGACGGCGGGACCTACGAGCAGTACTTC.

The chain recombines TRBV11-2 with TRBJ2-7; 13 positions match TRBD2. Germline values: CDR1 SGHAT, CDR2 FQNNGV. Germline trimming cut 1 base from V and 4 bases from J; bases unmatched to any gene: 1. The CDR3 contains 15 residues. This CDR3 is CASSLALAGGYEQYV. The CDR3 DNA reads TGTGCCAGCAGCTTAGCACTAGCGGGAGGGTACGAGCAGTACGTC.

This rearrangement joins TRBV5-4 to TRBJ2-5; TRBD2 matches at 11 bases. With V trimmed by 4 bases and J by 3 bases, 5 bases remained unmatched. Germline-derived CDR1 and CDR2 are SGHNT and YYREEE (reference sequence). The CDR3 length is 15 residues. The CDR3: CASSVPLAGEETQYF. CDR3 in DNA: TGTGCCAGCAGCGTACCACTAGCGGGAGAAGAGACCCAGTACTTC.

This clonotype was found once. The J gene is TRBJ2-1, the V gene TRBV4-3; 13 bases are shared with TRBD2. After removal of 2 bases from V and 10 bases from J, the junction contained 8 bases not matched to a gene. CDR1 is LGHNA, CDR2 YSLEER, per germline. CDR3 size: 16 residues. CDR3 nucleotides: TGCGCCAGCAGCCAACAAACTAGCGGGAGGGCCAAAGAGCAGTTCTTC. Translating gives CASSQQTSGRAKEQFF.

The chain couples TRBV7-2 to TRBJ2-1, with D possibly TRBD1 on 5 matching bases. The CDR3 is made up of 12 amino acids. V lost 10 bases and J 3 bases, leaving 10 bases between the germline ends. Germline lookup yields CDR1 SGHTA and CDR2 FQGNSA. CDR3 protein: CAMSTVYNEQFF. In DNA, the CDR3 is TGTGCCATGTCGACAGTCTACAATGAGCAGTTCTTC.

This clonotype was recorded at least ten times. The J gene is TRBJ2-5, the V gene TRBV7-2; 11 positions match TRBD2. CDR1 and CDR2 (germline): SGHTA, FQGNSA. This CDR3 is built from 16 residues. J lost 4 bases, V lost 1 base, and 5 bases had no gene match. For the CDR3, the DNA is TGTGCCAGCAGCTTAGGTCGTAGCGGGAGGGTAGAGACCCAGTACTTC. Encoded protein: CASSLGRSGRVETQYF.

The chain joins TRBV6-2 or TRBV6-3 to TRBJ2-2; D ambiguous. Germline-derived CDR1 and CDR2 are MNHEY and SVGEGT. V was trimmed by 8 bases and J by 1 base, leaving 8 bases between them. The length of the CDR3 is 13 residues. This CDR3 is CASHAQNTGELFF. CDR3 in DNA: TGTGCCAGCCATGCACAGAACACCGGGGAGCTGTTTTTT.